A single sample gave rise to the 9 T cell receptor beta chains below, sequenced in a study of cytomegalovirus exposure and HLA in healthy donors. The PCR contained 60 Vbeta and 13 Jbeta primers. Clones were read by immunoSEQ multiplex PCR, and TCRdb kept only the in-frame ones, dropping some. The sample lists some 150,000 clones, around 78% seen once, with 1.5% to 2% in the top ten. The sample consisted of PBMCs. The receptors were sampled from a female donor in good health and CMV-seropositive.

The V gene is TRBV2, the J gene TRBJ1-4; 8 nucleotides line up with TRBD1. Germline V gives CDR1 SNHLY, CDR2 FYNNEI. Trimming at V came to 4 bases and at J to 8 bases, leaving 6 bases not matched to a gene. The CDR3 length is 14 residues. The CDR3 DNA follows: TGTGCCAGCAGTGTTCAGGGGGCGTACGAAAAACTGTTTTTT. This encodes CASSVQGAYEKLFF.

V gene TRBV6-1 combines with J gene TRBJ1-2, with TRBD1 identical over 9 bases. In germline, CDR1 is MNHNS, CDR2 SASEGT. Trimming removed 3 bases from V and 4 bases from J; junction bases left unmatched: 6. This CDR3 has 15 residues. Here the CDR3 reads CASSDLRTGVYGYTF. DNA for the CDR3: TGTGCCAGCAGTGACCTCAGGACAGGGGTCTATGGCTACACCTTC.

This clone came up once. V usage is TRBV9 and J usage is TRBJ2-3; 8 bases fit TRBD2. Trimming took 1 base from V and 1 from J; bases not matched to a gene: 2. The CDR3 totals 15 residues. Looked up from germline, CDR1 is SGDLS and CDR2 is YYNGEE. This CDR3 is CASSVTTSGTDTQYF. The CDR3 region has the DNA TGTGCCAGCAGCGTAACGACTAGCGGCACAGATACGCAGTATTTT.

This clone came up a few times. CDR3 coding DNA: TGTGCCATCATGCAGCGGGTCACAGATACGCAGTATTTT. It specifies CAIMQRVTDTQYF. The chain is built from TRBV10-3 and TRBJ2-3; weak D call: TRBD2 (6 bases). The CDR3 is made up of 13 amino acids. V lost 7 bases and J 2 bases, leaving 10 bases between the germline ends. Germline CDR1 ENHRY, CDR2 SYGVKD.

This chain connects TRBV29-1 to TRBJ2-7, with 7 bases lining up with TRBD1. CDR3 length: 13 residues. Looked up from germline, CDR1 is SQVTM and CDR2 is ANQGSEA. V was clipped by 7 bases and J by 3 bases; unmatched bases: 9. The CDR3 loop is CSGRQGPNYEQYF. DNA of the CDR3: TGCAGCGGTCGACAGGGACCCAACTACGAGCAGTACTTC.

This chain links TRBV7-6 with TRBJ2-1; 8 bases align to TRBD2. V lost 0 bases, J lost 10 bases, and 14 bases stayed unmatched. Germline V CDR1 and CDR2: SGHVS, FNYEAQ. The CDR3 is 17 residues long. DNA of the CDR3: TGTGCCAGCAGCTTAGCCCTCCGGGTAGCGGGACATGGCGAGCAGTTCTTC. Amino acids: CASSLALRVAGHGEQFF. The complete variable domain, with remaining parts taken from reference TRBV7-6 and TRBJ2-1, reads GAGVSQSPRYKVTKRGQDVALRCDPISGHVSLYWYRQALGQGPEFLTYFNYEAQQDKSGLPNDRFSAERPEGSISTLTIQRTEQRDSAMYRCASSLALRVAGHGEQFFGPGTRLTVL.

The chain couples TRBV5-4 to TRBJ2-5, with 8 nucleotides matching TRBD2. Germline loops: CDR1 SGHNT, CDR2 YYREEE (reference sequence). The CDR3 is made up of 15 amino acids. J gave up 5 bases and V 3 bases, and 9 bases lay outside the gene matches. The CDR3 DNA reads as TGTGCCAGCAGCTCCCCCCTGGGCGGGGGGGAGACCCAGTACTTC. The encoded protein is CASSSPLGGGETQYF.

The V call is TRBV5-6, the J call TRBJ2-5, with TRBD2 matching over 10 bases. The junction had 3 bases not matched to a gene; V was cut back by 2 bases and J by 5 bases. The CDR3 runs 14 residues. Germline lookup yields CDR1 SGHDT and CDR2 YYEEEE. The CDR3 loop reads CASSFLAGVETQYF. CDR3 nucleotides: TGTGCCAGCAGCTTCCTAGCGGGAGTGGAGACCCAGTACTTC.

DNA of the CDR3: TGTGCCTGGAGTGTTCGGCAAGTCAGGAATGAGCAGTTCTTC. The encoded protein is CAWSVRQVRNEQFF. The chain has TRBV30 and TRBJ2-1, with D unresolved. The CDR3 length is 14 residues. V was clipped by 0 bases and J by 7 bases, with 13 bases between them. CDR1 is GTSNPN and CDR2 is SVGIG in the germline V gene (reference sequence).